The 21 T cell receptor beta chains given below trace back to one sample, sequenced in a study of shared clonotypes between healthy human individuals. Method: immunoSEQ multiplex PCR; TCRdb's copy keeps in-frame clones and lacks some. The sample carries a few million clones, roughly nine tenths recorded once. Sequencing used naive CD4+ T cells sorted from blood. Described subset: CD45RA+ positively selected. All receptors derive from a man aged 18 to 29 in good health.

The V gene is TRBV20-1, the J gene TRBJ2-3; D is uncertain. The V gene lost 4 bases and the J gene lost 7 bases, with 9 bases spanning the gap. The V gene's germline CDR1 is DFQATT and CDR2 SNEGSKA (reference sequence). The CDR3 extends over 11 amino acids. CDR3 coding DNA: TGCAGTGCTACGCGAACATATACGCAGTATTTT. Translated: CSATRTYTQYF.

V and J are TRBV6-6 and TRBJ2-7; tentative D call: TRBD2 (5 bases). The CDR3 totals 12 residues. V lost 8 bases, J lost 4 bases, and 12 bases lay in between. Germline values: CDR1 MNHNY, CDR2 SVGAGI (reference sequence). CDR3 coding DNA: TGTGCCAGCGGGAGCCTACGGTACGAGCAGTACTTC. Amino acid sequence: CASGSLRYEQYF.

J is TRBJ1-4 and V is TRBV7-8; 8 bases map to TRBD1. This CDR3 spans 14 amino acids. After removal of 3 bases from V and 6 bases from J, the junction contained 3 bases not matched to a gene. CDR1 and CDR2 (germline): SGHVS, FQNEAQ. Here the CDR3 reads CASSLQGADEKLFF. DNA for the CDR3: TGTGCCAGCAGCTTGCAGGGGGCAGATGAAAAACTGTTTTTT.

V is TRBV6-1 and J is TRBJ1-4; maybe TRBD1 (6 bases). Germline V gene lookup returns CDR1 MNHNS and CDR2 SASEGT. The V end lost 2 bases, the J end lost 7 bases, and 14 bases lay between the germline ends. The CDR3 runs 15 residues. CDR3 amino acids: CASSEQGSFGEKLFF. The CDR3 region has the DNA TGTGCCAGCAGTGAACAGGGGTCCTTCGGTGAAAAACTGTTTTTT.

The V call is TRBV2, the J call TRBJ2-3, with 8 bases identical to TRBD2. This CDR3 comprises 16 residues. J gave up 2 bases and V 1 base, and 5 bases lay outside the gene matches. Germline V lookup: CDR1 SNHLY, CDR2 FYNNEI. CDR3 residues: CASSEGGLGNTDTQYF. Here the CDR3 DNA reads TGTGCCAGCAGTGAAGGGGGACTAGGAAACACAGATACGCAGTATTTT.

This chain uses TRBV9 with TRBJ2-7, with 10 nucleotides matching TRBD1. The junction had 7 bases not matched to a gene; V was cut back by 2 bases and J by 5 bases. This CDR3 has 15 residues. Germline CDR1 SGDLS, CDR2 YYNGEE. The CDR3 bases are TGTGCCAGCAGCGTTCGGGACAGGGGTTACAACGAGCAGTACTTC. This translates into CASSVRDRGYNEQYF.

In the case of this clone: The sample has other DNA sequences that encode this CDR3 too. This chain joins TRBV30 and TRBJ2-7, with 7 bases fitting TRBD2. Trimming removed 0 bases from V and 0 bases from J; junction bases left unmatched: 2. In germline, CDR1 is GTSNPN, CDR2 SVGIG (reference sequence). The CDR3 extends over 14 amino acids. CDR3 DNA sequence: TGTGCCTGGAGTGTCGGCGGGAGCTCCTACGAGCAGTACTTC. Its translation: CAWSVGGSSYEQYF.

The chain recombines TRBV7-2 with TRBJ2-7, with TRBD2 matching 9 bases. CDR3 length: 15 residues. V was pared by 5 bases and J by 7 bases, with 12 bases of the junction left unmatched. CDR1 and CDR2 from the germline V gene are SGHTA and FQGNSA. The CDR3: CASSLVLAGSLEQYF. The CDR3 DNA sequence: TGTGCCAGCAGCCTAGTTCTAGCGGGGTCCTTGGAGCAGTACTTC.

The chain has TRBV25-1 and TRBJ1-4, with a tentative D call TRBD1 (6 bases). V was trimmed by 2 bases and J by 8 bases, leaving 12 bases between them. CDR3 length: 14 amino acids. Germline V gene sequence: CDR1 MGHDK, CDR2 SYGVNS. The chain's CDR3 is CASSEPITGEKLFF. Written as DNA, the CDR3 is TGTGCCAGCAGTGAACCAATAACAGGGGAAAAACTGTTTTTT.

V and J are TRBV27 and TRBJ1-1; 9 positions agree with TRBD1. The CDR3 runs to 13 residues. The germline V gene encodes CDR1 MNHEY and CDR2 SMNVEV (reference sequence). V dropped 6 bases and J dropped 5; count of bases not matched to a gene: 4. This CDR3 reads CASRDDRGTEAFF. CDR3 DNA sequence: TGTGCCAGCAGAGACGACAGGGGGACTGAAGCTTTCTTT.

J is TRBJ1-3 and V is TRBV4-2; 7 nucleotides align to TRBD1. The CDR3 loop spans 17 amino acids. V lost 3 bases and J lost 4; bases outside the gene matches: 12. Per germline, CDR1 LGHNA and CDR2 YNFKEQ. The CDR3 region has the DNA TGTGCCAGCAGCCACGGGGAAACAGGGGTGGGGGGAAACACCATATATTTT. Residues: CASSHGETGVGGNTIYF.

V and J are TRBV2 and TRBJ1-2, with D unclear. V was clipped by 6 bases and J by 0 bases, with 8 bases between them. CDR3 length equals 13 residues. The V gene's germline CDR1 is SNHLY and CDR2 FYNNEI. The CDR3, as DNA: TGTGCCAGCAGCGTAGAAGCTAACTATGGCTACACCTTC. It codes for CASSVEANYGYTF.

This clone came up a few times. Distinct nucleotide sequences in the sample also encode this CDR3. The chain links TRBV28 to TRBJ1-4; no definite D call. The germline gives CDR1 MDHEN, CDR2 SYDVKM. V was clipped by 2 bases and J by 8 bases, with 3 bases between them. The length of the CDR3 is 11 residues. CDR3 region: CASSLEEKLFF. For the CDR3, the DNA is TGTGCCAGCAGTTTAGAGGAAAAACTGTTTTTT.

This chain joins TRBV30 and TRBJ2-1, with 7 bases fitting TRBD2. This CDR3 spans 16 amino acids. CDR1 and CDR2 from the germline V gene are GTSNPN and SVGIG (reference sequence). The V gene end was trimmed by 1 base and the J gene end by 2 bases; junction bases not matched to a gene: 8. The CDR3 sequence: CAWSATPGTTYNEQFF. The DNA of the CDR3 is TGTGCCTGGAGTGCCACTCCGGGGACTACCTACAATGAGCAGTTCTTC. The complete variable domain, with remaining parts taken from reference TRBV30 and TRBJ2-1, reads SQTIHQWPATLVQPVGSPLSLECTVEGTSNPNLYWYRQAAGRGLQLLFYSVGIGQISSEVPQNLSASRPQDRQFILSSKKLLLSDSGFYLCAWSATPGTTYNEQFFGPGTRLTVL.

This clone was seen once. The CDR3 spells CASGSDRYYGYTF. The CDR3 bases are TGTGCCAGCGGGTCGGATCGTTACTATGGCTACACCTTC. The chain is built from TRBV28 and TRBJ1-2; D is uncertain. Trimming removed 8 bases from V and 3 bases from J, with 13 bases in between. The CDR3 is 13 residues long. Germline assignment: CDR1 MDHEN and CDR2 SYDVKM.

The CDR3 is CASSLSGRASDTQYF. The CDR3 bases are TGCGCCAGCAGCTTGAGCGGGAGAGCCTCAGATACGCAGTATTTT. The V gene is TRBV5-1, the J gene TRBJ2-3; 8 bases align to TRBD2. V trimming: 1 base; J trimming: 4 bases; junction bases outside the gene matches: 5. The length of the CDR3 is 15 residues. Germline CDR1 and CDR2: SGHRS and YFSETQ.

This clone was counted only a few times. The chain carries TRBV6-1 and TRBJ1-2; D is ambiguous. The CDR3 has 14 amino acids. Trimming stripped 7 bases from V and 0 bases from J, with 12 bases between. Germline V gene data show CDR1 as MNHNS and CDR2 as SASEGT. Written as DNA, the CDR3 is TGTGCCAGCACCGGGATTGAGGCTAACTATGGCTACACCTTC. Its translation is CASTGIEANYGYTF.

As for this clone: Other DNA sequences in the sample encode the same CDR3. This chain uses TRBV20-1 with TRBJ1-2, with D hard to call. Germline CDR1 is DFQATT and CDR2 is SNEGSKA (reference sequence). This CDR3 spans 11 amino acids. The V end was cut by 4 bases, the J end by 6 bases, with 9 bases between. For the CDR3, the DNA is TGCAGTGCTACAGGCTCCCATGGCTACACCTTC. Translating gives CSATGSHGYTF.

This chain connects TRBV2 to TRBJ2-1; D is uncertain. The CDR3 has 12 residues. CDR1 is SNHLY and CDR2 is FYNNEI in the germline V gene. V gave up 10 bases and J gave up 5 bases, with 12 bases separating them. The DNA of the CDR3 is TGTGCCACCTCCGATAGGGACAATGAGCAGTTCTTC. Its translation is CATSDRDNEQFF.

A word on this clone: At the DNA level, this CDR3 is encoded by other sequences in the same sample as well. The chain combines TRBV5-1 with TRBJ2-2; D is unresolved. The V end lost 3 bases, the J end lost 0 bases, and 3 bases lay between the germline ends. Germline CDR1 SGHRS, CDR2 YFSETQ. The length of the CDR3 is 13 residues. CDR3 sequence: CASSSSNTGELFF. The CDR3 coding sequence is TGCGCCAGCAGCTCGTCGAACACCGGGGAGCTGTTTTTT.

V and J are TRBV7-8 and TRBJ2-7, with D perhaps assigned TRBD1 or TRBD2 (7 bases each). The germline V gene encodes CDR1 SGHVS and CDR2 FQNEAQ. The CDR3 extends over 14 amino acids. Trimming took 7 bases from V and 4 from J, leaving 17 bases between them. CDR3 sequence (DNA): TGTGCCAGCATCAGGGGGGGGCGGGAGTACGAGCAGTACTTC. Residues: CASIRGGREYEQYF.